The next 5 T cell receptor beta chains were all read from a single sample in a study of OX40 agonist ivuxolimab in advanced cancers. Profiled with immunoSEQ multiplex PCR; TCRdb holds only in-frame clones, not every one. The top ten hold over 2.5% of the sample, which has 55,000 to 85,000 clones, 86% seen once. Source: CD4+ or CD8+ T cells sorted from blood, taken in a trial of the OX40 agonist ivuxolimab. Receptors were obtained from an adult with an advanced solid tumor such as melanoma, head and neck, liver or kidney cancer.

V usage is TRBV29-1 and J usage is TRBJ2-1; 10 nucleotides agree with TRBD1. The trim removed 2 bases at V and 7 bases at J, leaving 8 bases unmatched. There are 15 residues in the CDR3. Germline CDR1 SQVTM, CDR2 ANQGSEA. CDR3 sequence reads: CSVERGGTGVNEQFF. CDR3 nucleotide sequence: TGCAGCGTTGAAAGGGGCGGGACAGGGGTGAATGAGCAGTTCTTC.

The chain combines TRBV10-3 with TRBJ2-7, with TRBD2 identical over 10 bases. J gave up 1 base and V 4 bases, and 4 bases lay outside the gene matches. This CDR3 is built from 15 residues. Germline loops: CDR1 ENHRY, CDR2 SYGVKD. DNA for the CDR3: TGTGCCATCAGTGTGGGACTAGCGCGATCCTACGAGCAGTACTTC. This gives the protein CAISVGLARSYEQYF.

The chain uses TRBV6-5 and TRBJ2-7; D may be TRBD1 or TRBD2 (5 bases each). Germline V gives CDR1 MNHEY, CDR2 SVGAGI. The germline V and J ends were trimmed by 2 bases and 6 bases, with 11 bases remaining between them. The CDR3 length is 13 residues. The CDR3 loop reads CASSYPAGAEQYF. CDR3 nucleotides: TGTGCCAGCAGTTACCCTGCCGGGGCCGAGCAGTACTTC.

The V and J genes are TRBV5-5 and TRBJ2-3, with 7 bases lining up with TRBD2. Germline assignment: CDR1 SGHKS and CDR2 YYEKEE (reference sequence). V lost 2 bases, J lost 5 bases, and 5 bases stayed unmatched. This CDR3 is 14 amino acids long. The CDR3 spells CASSLGGGLDTQYF. The CDR3 DNA sequence: TGTGCCAGCAGCTTAGGCGGGGGTCTAGATACGCAGTATTTT.

The V call is TRBV6-1, the J call TRBJ2-7; D possibly matches TRBD1 or TRBD2 (5 bases each). The CDR3 has 17 residues. Germline V lookup: CDR1 MNHNS, CDR2 SASEGT. V dropped 1 base and J dropped 3 bases, with 19 bases sitting between them. This CDR3 reads CASSEGPFGAGGYEQYF. The CDR3 coding sequence is TGTGCCAGCAGTGAAGGTCCCTTTGGGGCAGGAGGCTACGAGCAGTACTTC.